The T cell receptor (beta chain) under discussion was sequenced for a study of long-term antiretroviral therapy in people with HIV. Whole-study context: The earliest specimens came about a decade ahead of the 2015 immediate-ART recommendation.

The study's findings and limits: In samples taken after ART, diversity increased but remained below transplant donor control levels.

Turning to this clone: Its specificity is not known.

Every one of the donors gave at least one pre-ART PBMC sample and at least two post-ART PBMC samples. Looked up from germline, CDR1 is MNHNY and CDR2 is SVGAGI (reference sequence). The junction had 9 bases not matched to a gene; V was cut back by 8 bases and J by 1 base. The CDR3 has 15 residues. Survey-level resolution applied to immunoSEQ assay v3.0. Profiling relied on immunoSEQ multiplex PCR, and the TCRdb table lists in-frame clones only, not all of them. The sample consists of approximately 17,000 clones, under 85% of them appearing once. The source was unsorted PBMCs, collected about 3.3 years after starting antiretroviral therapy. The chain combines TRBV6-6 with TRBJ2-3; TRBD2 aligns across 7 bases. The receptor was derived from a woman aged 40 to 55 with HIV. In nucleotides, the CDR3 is TGTGCCAGCTCTCCGGGACTACGCCGCACAGATACGCAGTATTTT. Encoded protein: CASSPGLRRTDTQYF.